These 5 T cell receptor beta chains were sequenced from one sample in a study of CXCR3-negative and CXCR3-positive naive CD8 T cells. Regarding the study as a whole: More hydrophobic TRB CDR3s were found in CXCR3-positive naive cells than in CXCR3-negative naive cells.

The study made its TRB cDNA libraries by 5' RACE, adding UMI labels. TCRdb reprocessed the 5' RACE reads; each CDR3 protein has one entry and no DNA is given. The listing contains 150,000 to 180,000 distinct CDR3 sequences. No antigens are known for them. Sequencing input: naive CXCR3+ CD8+ T cells from blood. Subset defined: CD45RO-CCR7+CD27+CD95- naive CD8+ T cells expressing CXCR3 (TNR3+). These receptors were collected from a human donor in good health. Some clones in this sample may be carry-over from other donors' samples.

The chain links TRBV28 to TRBJ2-5; TCRdb reports TRBD2, a call that lacks DNA to check it against. CDR1 and CDR2 from the germline V gene are MDHEN and SYDVKM. The CDR3 contains 15 residues. The CDR3 protein is CASSLFSGRWETQYF.

The chain joins TRBV27 to TRBJ2-1; TCRdb outputs TRBD2, but without DNA this stays unchecked. The CDR3 has 14 amino acids. Looked up from germline, CDR1 is MNHEY and CDR2 is SMNVEV (reference sequence). CDR3 protein: CASSPLLAFNEQFF.

The chain carries TRBV6-5 and TRBJ2-1; TCRdb gives TRBD2 as the D gene, but with no DNA this cannot be confirmed. CDR1 and CDR2 (germline): MNHEY, SVGAGI. The CDR3 length is 20 residues. CDR3 residues: CASSYLSGLAGGTDYNEQFF.

The chain carries TRBV2 and TRBJ2-3; TCRdb's D call of TRBD2 is untestable without DNA. The germline V gene encodes CDR1 SNHLY and CDR2 FYNNEI. This CDR3 has 16 amino acids. This CDR3 is CASSVGLAGSTDTQYF.

The chain combines TRBV28 with TRBJ1-1. This CDR3 region has 13 residues. The germline gives CDR1 MDHEN, CDR2 SYDVKM. CDR3 protein: CASSAAGNTEAFF.